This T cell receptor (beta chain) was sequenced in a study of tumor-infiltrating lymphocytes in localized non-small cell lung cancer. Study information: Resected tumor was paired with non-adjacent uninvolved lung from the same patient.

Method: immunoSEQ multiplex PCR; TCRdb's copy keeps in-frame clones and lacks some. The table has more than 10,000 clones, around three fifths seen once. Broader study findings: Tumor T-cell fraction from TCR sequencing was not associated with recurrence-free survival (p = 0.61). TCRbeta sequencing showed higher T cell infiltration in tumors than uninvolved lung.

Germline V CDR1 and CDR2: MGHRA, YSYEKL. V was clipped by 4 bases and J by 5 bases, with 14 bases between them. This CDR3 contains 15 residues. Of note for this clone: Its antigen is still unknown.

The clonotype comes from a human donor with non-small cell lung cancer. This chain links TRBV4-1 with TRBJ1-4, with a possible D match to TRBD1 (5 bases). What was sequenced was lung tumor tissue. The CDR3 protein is CASSLGGTSNEKLFF. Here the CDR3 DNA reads TGCGCCAGCAGCCTCGGGGGGACTTCCAATGAAAAACTGTTTTTT.